Below, one TCR beta chain is given with its context. Its antigen remains unidentified. This sample is part of a study of T cell responses to AZD1222 COVID-19 vaccine. Germline V lookup: CDR1 MNHEY, CDR2 SMNVEV (reference sequence). J gave up 3 bases and V 10 bases, and 6 bases lay outside the gene matches. This CDR3 region has 14 residues. The repertoire was sequenced with immunoSEQ multiplex PCR; TCRdb's copy has only in-frame clones and lacks some. The sample includes about 180,000 clones, 85% to 95% of them seen just once. Overall study results and limits: The donor cohort was predominantly white British with a female majority, and clonal diversity may have been underestimated. As reported, nearly half of all spike-specific TCRs target variant regions that are unmutated. Seropositive at baseline were only five or six AZD1222 recipients.

Specimen: peripheral blood, collected 28 days after the second AZD1222 dose. This chain connects TRBV27 to TRBJ2-2; 9 bases align to TRBD2. The receptor was isolated from an adult who received the AZD1222 COVID-19 vaccine. The CDR3 sequence is CATCGGGYTGELFF. CDR3 DNA: TGTGCCACCTGCGGGGGGGGTTACACCGGGGAGCTGTTTTTT.